This T cell receptor beta chain stems from a study of beta chain features in type 1 diabetes. For the study at large: Examined across all samples were some 110 million sorted cells.

A word on this clone: Its antigen is not identified.

The V gene's germline CDR1 is LNHDA and CDR2 SQIVND (reference sequence). The V gene end was trimmed by 11 bases and the J gene end by 3 bases; junction bases not matched to a gene: 9. The CDR3 runs to 14 residues. Sorted CD4+ subsets: naive, central memory, regulatory, stem cell-like memory (CD45RO/CCR7/CD25/CD127/CD95/CD27 panel). The whole isolated RNA underwent reverse transcription, so sequencing captured expressed TCRB transcripts. Reads from naive, central memory and regulatory T cell samples averaged roughly 3.8 million. Libraries were prepared by immunoSEQ multiplex PCR; TCRdb keeps only in-frame clonotypes and omits some of them. The data show hundreds of thousands of clones, more than 13% seen once. Study-wide results and caveats: Shorter TCRB CDR3s, moderately but significantly so, marked every one of the four CD4+ subsets in Type 1 diabetes patients.

Input material: naive CD4+ T cells from blood. The TCR was taken from a man younger than 35 with type 1 diabetes. The chain couples TRBV19 to TRBJ2-5; 10 bases fit TRBD1. CDR3 sequence reads: CAAQRTGGEETQYF. CDR3 in DNA: TGTGCCGCCCAGAGGACAGGGGGAGAAGAGACCCAGTACTTC.